These 9 T cell receptor beta chains came from one sample sequenced in a study of a mutant IDH1 vaccine in newly diagnosed glioma. Assay used: immunoSEQ multiplex PCR; TCRdb lists only in-frame clones, some missing. The sample lists over 55,000 clones; about nine tenths were seen once. No cognate antigen is known for these TCRs. Time point described: week 5, during vaccination. A 20-mer mutant IDH1 peptide at 300 ug was injected subcutaneously with topical imiquimod. The sequencing used PBMCs, collected from a glioma patient whose treatment included an IDH1 peptide vaccine. Every receptor here comes from a middle-aged woman with glioma.

The genes are TRBV5-8 and TRBJ2-1; no firm D call. Trimming cost V 4 bases and J 7 bases, with 9 bases left between them. Germline CDR1 is SGHTS and CDR2 is YDEGEE. This CDR3 is built from 12 residues. CDR3 amino acids: CASSRVWNEQFF. The CDR3 bases are TGTGCCAGCAGCCGCGTTTGGAATGAGCAGTTCTTC.

V usage is TRBV28 and J usage is TRBJ2-2; D ambiguous. V was shortened by 2 bases and J by 6 bases, with 7 bases between the two germline ends. The germline V gene encodes CDR1 MDHEN and CDR2 SYDVKM. There are 13 residues in the CDR3. CDR3 nucleotide sequence: TGTGCCAGCAGTTTAGCCGGGTCCGGGGAGCTGTTTTTT. It codes for CASSLAGSGELFF.

The J gene is TRBJ2-5, the V gene TRBV5-5; possibly TRBD2 for D (5 bases). Trimming cost V 6 bases and J 5 bases, with 11 bases left between them. Germline CDR1 SGHKS, CDR2 YYEKEE (reference sequence). The CDR3 loop spans 12 amino acids. CDR3 loop: CASNGGGETQYF. The DNA for the CDR3 is TGTGCCAGCAACGGAGGCGGGGAGACCCAGTACTTC. Combining the CDR3 with reference TRBV5-5 and TRBJ2-5 gives the whole variable domain DAGVTQSPTHLIKTRGQQVTLRCSPISGHKSVSWYQQVLGQGPQFIFQYYEKEERGRGNFPDRFSARQFPNYSSELNVNALLLGDSALYLCASNGGGETQYFGPGTRLLVL.

The V gene is TRBV7-8, the J gene TRBJ2-7; TRBD1 aligns across 9 bases. Per the germline V gene, CDR1 is SGHVS and CDR2 is FQNEAQ. V lost 1 base and J lost 3; bases outside the gene matches: 4. The CDR3 covers 15 residues. The CDR3 sequence: CASSLVSGQGYEQYF. The CDR3 bases are TGTGCCAGCAGCTTAGTTTCGGGACAGGGCTACGAGCAGTACTTC.

The J gene is TRBJ2-5, the V gene TRBV7-2; 13 bases are shared with TRBD2. Germline lookup yields CDR1 SGHTA and CDR2 FQGNSA. The CDR3 has 16 amino acids. Trimming removed 1 base from V and 4 bases from J; junction bases left unmatched: 3. The CDR3 here is CASSLGTSGGGETQYF. The CDR3 DNA follows: TGTGCCAGCAGCTTAGGGACTAGCGGGGGTGGAGAGACCCAGTACTTC.

The V call is TRBV9, the J call TRBJ1-5; unclear D gene. Trimming took off 3 bases at V and 4 bases at J, with 8 bases between the two ends. Germline CDR1 and CDR2: SGDLS and YYNGEE. The CDR3 totals 13 residues. CDR3: CASSEHNNQPQHF. CDR3 DNA: TGTGCCAGCAGCGAACATAATAATCAGCCCCAGCATTTT.

The chain uses TRBV6-6 and TRBJ2-3, with D uncertain. The germline V and J ends were trimmed by 8 bases and 2 bases, with 17 bases remaining between them. Germline V gene data show CDR1 as MNHNY and CDR2 as SVGAGI (reference sequence). The CDR3 extends over 15 amino acids. The CDR3: CASQLRASTTDTQYF. In nucleotides, the CDR3 is TGTGCCAGCCAACTCCGTGCCTCTACCACAGATACGCAGTATTTT.

The chain has TRBV5-1 and TRBJ1-2; D is undetermined. V lost 0 bases and J 8 bases, leaving 23 bases between the germline ends. This CDR3 is 17 amino acids long. The V gene's germline CDR1 is SGHRS and CDR2 YFSETQ. This CDR3 is CASSLDRRRFPSRGYTF. For the CDR3, the DNA is TGCGCCAGCAGCTTGGATAGACGGCGATTCCCTTCGCGGGGCTACACCTTC.

The rearrangement uses TRBV4-3 and TRBJ2-4; 11 positions agree with TRBD2. Per germline, CDR1 LGHNA and CDR2 YSLEER. The trim removed 0 bases at V and 15 bases at J, leaving 13 bases unmatched. The CDR3 runs 16 residues. DNA for the CDR3: TGCGCCAGCAGCCAAGAGTCCGGGACTAGCGGTGGGGTTTTGTACTTC. It translates to CASSQESGTSGGVLYF.